The 21 T cell receptor beta chains listed next were all sequenced from one sample in a study of blood T cell repertoires in COVID-19. Clones were read by immunoSEQ multiplex PCR, and TCRdb kept only the in-frame ones, dropping some. Of approximately 70,000 clones in the sample, 82% were seen once. The specimen was peripheral blood. All receptors derive from a woman older than 75 with acute or convalescent COVID-19.

The chain uses TRBV19 and TRBJ2-1; 7 bases match TRBD2. CDR1 and CDR2 (germline): LNHDA, SQIVND (reference sequence). Trimming took 2 bases from V and 5 from J; bases not matched to a gene: 6. This CDR3 contains 15 residues. CDR3 coding DNA: TGTGCCAGTAGTATATCTAGCGGAAGGAACAATGAGCAGTTCTTC. Amino acids: CASSISSGRNNEQFF.

This chain links TRBV24-1 with TRBJ2-1; 9 bases line up with TRBD2. The ends lost 4 bases at V and 4 bases at J; junction bases unmatched: 7. The CDR3 runs to 16 residues. Germline V CDR1 and CDR2: KGHDR, SFDVKD. The CDR3 DNA is TGTGCCACCAGTGACCCCGGGACTAGCATTTACAATGAGCAGTTCTTC. It specifies CATSDPGTSIYNEQFF.

V is TRBV3-1 (or the pseudogene TRBV3-2) and J is TRBJ2-5; 8 bases are shared with TRBD1. The CDR3 consists of 13 residues. The J segment lost 5 bases and the V segment lost 4 bases, leaving 3 bases of the junction unmatched. The germline gives CDR1 LGHDT, CDR2 YNNKEL (reference sequence). The CDR3 spells CASSPTGVETQYF. The CDR3, as DNA: TGTGCCAGCAGCCCGACAGGGGTGGAGACCCAGTACTTC.

In this sample, this clone turned up a few times. This chain joins TRBV6-2 or TRBV6-3 and TRBJ1-1; 7 positions match TRBD1. CDR3 size: 13 residues. CDR1 and CDR2 (germline): MNHEY, SVGEGT. The V and J ends lost 5 bases and 11 bases, in that order; junction bases with no gene match: 11. The CDR3 DNA sequence: TGTGCCAGCAGTGACGGGACAGATACTTCGGCTTTCTTT. This gives the protein CASSDGTDTSAFF.

This chain uses TRBV6-5 with TRBJ1-1; unclear D gene. Germline loops: CDR1 MNHEY, CDR2 SVGAGI. The CDR3 spans 13 residues. Trimming stripped 7 bases from V and 5 bases from J, with 14 bases between. For the CDR3, the DNA is TGTGCCAGCACGACGGGGAGACGGACTGAAGCTTTCTTT. Protein: CASTTGRRTEAFF.

The chain joins TRBV19 to TRBJ2-5; tentative D call: TRBD1 (6 bases). Germline V gene sequence: CDR1 LNHDA, CDR2 SQIVND (reference sequence). The CDR3 is 13 amino acids. The V end was cut by 4 bases, the J end by 5 bases, with 11 bases between. CDR3 sequence: CASSSLRGETQYF. In nucleotides, the CDR3 is TGTGCCAGTAGTAGCTTGAGGGGGGAGACCCAGTACTTC.

This chain links TRBV5-4 with TRBJ2-5; TRBD2 agrees at 11 bases. V shed 2 bases and J 3 bases; nucleotides not matched to a gene: 3. Per the germline V gene, CDR1 is SGHNT and CDR2 is YYREEE (reference sequence). The CDR3 covers 15 residues. The CDR3 here is CASSLPGLAEETQYF. CDR3 bases: TGTGCCAGCAGCTTACCGGGACTAGCGGAAGAGACCCAGTACTTC.

CDR3: CASSPQGAEGYTF. CDR3 nucleotide sequence: TGCGCCAGCAGCCCACAGGGGGCTGAGGGCTACACCTTC. The genes are TRBV5-1 and TRBJ1-2; 9 nucleotides align to TRBD1. Germline V CDR1 and CDR2: SGHRS, YFSETQ. CDR3 size: 13 residues. J was trimmed by 8 bases and V by 4 bases; bases with no gene match: 6.

The rearrangement joins TRBV30 to TRBJ2-5; TRBD2 agrees at 11 bases. The J segment lost 3 bases and the V segment lost 1 base, leaving 13 bases of the junction unmatched. Germline V gene sequence: CDR1 GTSNPN, CDR2 SVGIG (reference sequence). The length of the CDR3 is 18 residues. The CDR3 protein is CAWSAPYTSGSGEETQYF. CDR3 in DNA: TGTGCCTGGAGTGCCCCCTACACTAGCGGGAGCGGGGAAGAGACCCAGTACTTC. The full variable domain, its missing parts supplied by reference TRBV30 and TRBJ2-5, is SQTIHQWPATLVQPVGSPLSLECTVEGTSNPNLYWYRQAAGRGLQLLFYSVGIGQISSEVPQNLSASRPQDRQFILSSKKLLLSDSGFYLCAWSAPYTSGSGEETQYFGPGTRLLVL.

The chain employs TRBV27 and TRBJ2-3, with 8 bases aligning to TRBD2. Germline values: CDR1 MNHEY, CDR2 SMNVEV (reference sequence). The V segment lost 5 bases and the J segment 7 bases; nucleotides outside the gene matches: 17. This CDR3 is built from 17 residues. In DNA form, the CDR3 reads TGTGCCAGCAGTCCTCTCCGCCCGGGACTAGGGAGGAATACGCAGTATTTT. It translates to CASSPLRPGLGRNTQYF.

This sequence joins TRBV9 and TRBJ2-2; D may be TRBD2 (6 bases). The germline V gene encodes CDR1 SGDLS and CDR2 YYNGEE. This CDR3 is 16 amino acids long. The germline V and J ends were trimmed by 0 bases and 6 bases, with 15 bases remaining between them. The CDR3 spells CASSVATRSTSGELFF. The DNA of the CDR3 is TGTGCCAGCAGCGTAGCGACTAGAAGTACGTCCGGGGAGCTGTTTTTT.

The V and J genes are TRBV30 and TRBJ1-1; no reliable D call. Germline V gives CDR1 GTSNPN, CDR2 SVGIG (reference sequence). V was cut by 2 bases and J by 7 bases, with 8 bases left in between. The CDR3 sequence is 11 residues long. CDR3 nucleotide sequence: TGTGCCTGGAGTAGGTACAGTGAAGCTTTCTTT. Encoded protein: CAWSRYSEAFF.

The chain carries TRBV27 and TRBJ2-3, with 7 bases identical to TRBD2. The CDR3 has 14 residues. V was clipped by 5 bases and J by 4 bases; unmatched bases: 6. The germline V gene has CDR1 MNHEY and CDR2 SMNVEV (reference sequence). CDR3 nucleotides: TGTGCCAGCAGTCAAGGACTAGGCCCAGATACGCAGTATTTT. Residues: CASSQGLGPDTQYF.

Here the CDR3 reads CASSLSDSNEQYF. The CDR3 DNA reads as TGTGCCAGCAGCTTATCAGACAGCAACGAGCAGTACTTC. The chain has TRBV11-3 and TRBJ2-7, with D tentatively TRBD1 (5 bases). V dropped 2 bases and J dropped 5 bases, with 10 bases sitting between them. In germline, CDR1 is SGHNT, CDR2 YENEEA. This CDR3 contains 13 residues.

V gene TRBV24-1 combines with J gene TRBJ2-1, with TRBD1 matching 12 bases. Trimming took 3 bases from V and 1 from J; bases not matched to a gene: 9. Germline CDR1 KGHDR, CDR2 SFDVKD. This CDR3 is built from 19 residues. CDR3 region: CATSDPGQGAQRSYNEQFF. The DNA of the CDR3 is TGTGCCACCAGTGATCCGGGACAGGGGGCCCAGAGATCCTACAATGAGCAGTTCTTC.

This chain joins TRBV5-4 and TRBJ2-1; 11 nucleotides line up with TRBD2. Germline V gene lookup returns CDR1 SGHNT and CDR2 YYREEE (reference sequence). The V segment lost 3 bases and the J segment 4 bases; nucleotides outside the gene matches: 6. CDR3 length equals 16 residues. CDR3 amino acids: CASSSAGTSGYNEQFF. The CDR3 DNA sequence: TGTGCCAGCAGCTCAGCCGGGACTAGCGGATACAATGAGCAGTTCTTC.

The chain combines TRBV4-1 with TRBJ1-3; D may be TRBD1 (5 bases). Trimming removed 3 bases at V and 1 base at J, with 19 bases between. Germline V gene lookup returns CDR1 MGHRA and CDR2 YSYEKL. This CDR3 has 18 residues. The CDR3 DNA sequence: TGCGCCAGCAGCCAGTATGCCCGTGGGCAGGGATCTGGAAACACCATATATTTT. Protein product: CASSQYARGQGSGNTIYF.

The gene calls are TRBV20-1 and TRBJ1-2; the D is unclear. Germline CDR1 reads DFQATT; CDR2 reads SNEGSKA (reference sequence). The CDR3 is 10 amino acids. V lost 3 bases, J lost 6 bases, and 5 bases lay in between. The CDR3 nucleotides read TGCAGTGCTAGGGGCAATGGCTACACCTTC. Its protein product is CSARGNGYTF.

The CDR3 nucleotides read TGTGCCAGCAGCTTTGTCGGACAGGGGGCGCGGAGCGAGCAGTACTTC. It is translated as CASSFVGQGARSEQYF. The chain has TRBV5-6 and TRBJ2-7; 11 bases fit TRBD1. CDR1 is SGHDT and CDR2 is YYEEEE in the germline V gene. The CDR3 spans 16 residues. Trimming at V came to 2 bases and at J to 6 bases, leaving 10 bases not matched to a gene.

This clone has only one observation. The chain has TRBV28 and TRBJ2-1, with D perhaps TRBD2 (5 bases). CDR3 length equals 15 residues. From germline, CDR1 is MDHEN and CDR2 SYDVKM. V shed 2 bases and J shed 10 bases, with 18 bases lying between them. The CDR3 DNA sequence: TGTGCCAGCAGTTTACGGGATCACGCCCGACGAGAGCAGTTCTTC. It yields the protein CASSLRDHARREQFF.

Only a few counts were recorded for this clone. The chain has TRBV19 and TRBJ2-6; 12 nucleotides line up with TRBD1. The CDR3 covers 20 residues. The V and J ends lost 6 bases and 2 bases, in that order; junction bases with no gene match: 14. Per the germline V gene, CDR1 is LNHDA and CDR2 is SQIVND (reference sequence). CDR3 sequence (DNA): TGTGCCAGTAGCCTTGGCCTGCCGGGACAGGGGGCAACTGGGGCCAACGTCCTGACTTTC. It codes for CASSLGLPGQGATGANVLTF.